Following are 5 T cell receptor beta chains from one sample sequenced in a study of tumor and adjacent non-tumor tissue in lung cancer. No cell sorting was done before RNA was extracted from the tissue. Three rounds of nested PCR, following a modified ARM-PCR protocol, produced the TCRbeta library. TCRdb re-called the multiplex PCR reads with MiXCR, one entry per CDR3 protein. The sample yields fewer than 85,000 distinct CDR3 sequences, around 74% seen once. Sequenced: lung tumor tissue. The receptors were sampled from a woman between 50 and 59 years old with non-small cell lung cancer.

J is TRBJ2-5 and V is TRBV29-1; 7 nucleotides line up with TRBD2. J lost 5 bases, V lost 7 bases, and 16 bases had no gene match. The germline CDR1 and CDR2 sequences are SQVTM and ANQGSEA. The CDR3 has 15 residues. This CDR3 is CSDARTGGLGETQYF. The CDR3 DNA is TGCAGCGACGCCAGGACGGGGGGTTTGGGGGAGACCCAGTACTTC.

The CDR3 DNA is TGTGCCAGCAGCCTCCAGGACGCCGGGTCCCAAGAGACCCAGTACTTC. This codes for CASSLQDAGSQETQYF. The chain employs TRBV5-4 and TRBJ2-5, with unresolved D. CDR1 is SGHNT and CDR2 is YYREEE in the germline V gene (reference sequence). V lost 4 bases, J lost 1 base, and 17 bases lay in between. The CDR3 sequence is 16 residues long.

Regarding this clonotype: A much larger clone lies one base from this, so it may be a read error. The chain is built from TRBV30 and TRBJ1-2; D remains unclear. The CDR3 runs 13 residues. V was trimmed by 2 bases and J by 3 bases, leaving 10 bases between them. Germline loops: CDR1 GTSNPN, CDR2 SVGIG (reference sequence). CDR3 residues: CAWSYRLHYGYTF. CDR3 in DNA: TGTGCCTGGAGTTATCGCCTCCACTATGGCTACACCTTC.

About this clonotype itself: The junction departs from germline at one end; a sequencing error may be responsible. This sequence joins TRBV29-1 and TRBJ2-7; 9 positions agree with TRBD2. Germline CDR1 reads SQVTM; CDR2 reads ANQGSEA. The CDR3 spans 13 residues. The CDR3 DNA reads TGTAGCGTTGCAGGGACTAGCCCCTACGAGGAGTACTTC. Translated: CSVAGTSPYEEYF.

This clonotype showed up many times. This chain connects TRBV12-3 or TRBV12-4 to TRBJ2-2; D call uncertain. The V end was cut by 6 bases, the J end by 7 bases, with 9 bases between. The CDR3 consists of 12 residues. The CDR3 DNA reads as TGTGCCAGCAGCCACCCAGGCGGGGAGCTGTTTTTT. Its translation is CASSHPGGELFF.